This T cell receptor (beta chain) was sequenced during a study of blood T cell repertoires in COVID-19. Deletions cut 10 bases from V and 6 bases from J, with 21 bases between. The CDR3 has 14 residues. Germline assignment: CDR1 MDHEN and CDR2 SYDVKM. The study drew participants aged about 18 to 95 years from roughly 25 US areas. What the recovered Cohort 3 donors had was two negative PCRs, clearance, or symptom resolution. Produced via immunoSEQ multiplex PCR; TCRdb's table is partial and in-frame only. The sample includes roughly 230,000 clones, about 80% of them seen just once. The TCR was taken from a man aged 50 to 60 who had recovered from COVID-19. The sequenced material came from PBMCs or T cells enriched from blood (not recorded which). V is TRBV28 and J is TRBJ1-2; D perhaps matches TRBD1 (6 bases). CDR3 sequence (DNA): TGTGCCACAAACAGGGTCATCTTTGCGGATGGCTACACCTTC. Its translation is CATNRVIFADGYTF.